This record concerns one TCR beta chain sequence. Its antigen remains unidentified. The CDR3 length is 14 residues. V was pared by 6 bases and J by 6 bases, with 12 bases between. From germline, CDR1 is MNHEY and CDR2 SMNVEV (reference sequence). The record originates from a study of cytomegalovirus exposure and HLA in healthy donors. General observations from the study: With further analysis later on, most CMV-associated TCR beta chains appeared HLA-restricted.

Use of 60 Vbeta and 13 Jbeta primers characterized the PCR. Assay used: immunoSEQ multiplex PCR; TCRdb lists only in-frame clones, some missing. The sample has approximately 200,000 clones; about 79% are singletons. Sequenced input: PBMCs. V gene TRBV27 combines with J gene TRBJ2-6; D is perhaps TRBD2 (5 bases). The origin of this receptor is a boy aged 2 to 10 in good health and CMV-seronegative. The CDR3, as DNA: TGTGCCAGCAGCCGGGATCACCTGGCCAACGTCCTGACTTTC. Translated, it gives CASSRDHLANVLTF.